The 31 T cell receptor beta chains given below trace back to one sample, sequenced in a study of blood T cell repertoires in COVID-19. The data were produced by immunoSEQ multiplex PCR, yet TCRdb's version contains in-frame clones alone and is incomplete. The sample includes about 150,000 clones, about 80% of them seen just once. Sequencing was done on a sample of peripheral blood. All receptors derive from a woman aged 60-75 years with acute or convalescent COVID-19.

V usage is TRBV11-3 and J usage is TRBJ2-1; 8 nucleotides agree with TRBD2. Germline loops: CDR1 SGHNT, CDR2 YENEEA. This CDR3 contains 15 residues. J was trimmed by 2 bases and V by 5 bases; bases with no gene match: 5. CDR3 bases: TGTGCCAGCAGCGCTGCGGGGGGCCCCTACAATGAGCAGTTCTTC. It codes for CASSAAGGPYNEQFF.

CDR3 in amino acids: CASSFSYRDNEKLFF. DNA of the CDR3: TGTGCCAGCAGCTTCTCCTACAGGGATAATGAAAAACTGTTTTTT. V and J are TRBV5-8 and TRBJ1-4; TRBD1 is a possible D gene (6 bases). Germline assignment: CDR1 SGHTS and CDR2 YDEGEE. The germline V and J ends were trimmed by 2 bases and 4 bases, with 12 bases remaining between them. The CDR3 runs 15 residues. Combining the CDR3 with reference TRBV5-8 and TRBJ1-4 gives the whole variable domain EAGVTQSPTHLIKTRGQQATLRCSPISGHTSVYWYQQALGLGLQFLLWYDEGEERNRGNFPPRFSGRQFPNYSSELNVNALELEDSALYLCASSFSYRDNEKLFFGSGTQLSVL.

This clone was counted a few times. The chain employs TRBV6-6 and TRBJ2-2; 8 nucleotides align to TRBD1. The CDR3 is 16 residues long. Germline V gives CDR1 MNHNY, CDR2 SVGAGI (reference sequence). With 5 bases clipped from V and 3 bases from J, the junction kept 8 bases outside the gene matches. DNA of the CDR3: TGTGCCAGCAGTCAACTCGGACAGGGTGACACCGGGGAGCTGTTTTTT. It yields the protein CASSQLGQGDTGELFF.

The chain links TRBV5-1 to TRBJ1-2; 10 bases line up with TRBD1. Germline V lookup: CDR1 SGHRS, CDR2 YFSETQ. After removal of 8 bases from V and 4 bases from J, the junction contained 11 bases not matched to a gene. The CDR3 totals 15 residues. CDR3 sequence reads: CASYRPGQGFYGYTF. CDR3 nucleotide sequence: TGCGCCAGTTATCGGCCGGGACAGGGGTTCTATGGCTACACCTTC.

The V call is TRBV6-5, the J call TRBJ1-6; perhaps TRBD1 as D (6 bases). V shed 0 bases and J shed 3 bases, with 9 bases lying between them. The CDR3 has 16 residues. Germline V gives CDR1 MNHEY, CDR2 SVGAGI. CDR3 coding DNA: TGTGCCAGCAGTTACTCGGACAGTAACTATAATTCACCCCTCCACTTT. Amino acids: CASSYSDSNYNSPLHF.

The CDR3 protein is CASSYSKRGGYGYTF. CDR3 DNA: TGTGCCAGCAGTTACTCGAAACGCGGGGGCTATGGCTACACCTTC. The chain is built from TRBV6-5 and TRBJ1-2; TRBD1 might be the D (5 bases). The CDR3 totals 15 residues. V lost 0 bases and J lost 4, with 12 bases in between. Germline lookup yields CDR1 MNHEY and CDR2 SVGAGI.

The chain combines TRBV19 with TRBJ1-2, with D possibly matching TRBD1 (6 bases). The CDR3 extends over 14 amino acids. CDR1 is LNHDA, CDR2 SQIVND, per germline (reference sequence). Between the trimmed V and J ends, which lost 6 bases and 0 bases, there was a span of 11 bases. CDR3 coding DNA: TGTGCCAGTAGGCTGGACAGCACTAACTATGGCTACACCTTC. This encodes CASRLDSTNYGYTF.

The CDR3 here is CASSLDPGRKQYV. Written as DNA, the CDR3 is TGTGCCAGCAGCTTAGATCCGGGGAGGAAGCAGTACGTC. This chain uses TRBV7-2 with TRBJ2-7, with TRBD2 as a possible D gene (6 bases). Germline CDR1 SGHTA, CDR2 FQGNSA. This CDR3 is built from 13 residues. The V end lost 1 base, the J end lost 8 bases, and 12 bases lay between the germline ends.

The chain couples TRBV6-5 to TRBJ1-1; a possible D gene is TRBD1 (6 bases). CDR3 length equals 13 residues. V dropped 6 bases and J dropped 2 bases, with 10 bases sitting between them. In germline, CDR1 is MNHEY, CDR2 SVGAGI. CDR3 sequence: CASRVGGNTEAFF. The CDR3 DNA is TGTGCCAGCAGGGTAGGGGGAAACACTGAAGCTTTCTTT.

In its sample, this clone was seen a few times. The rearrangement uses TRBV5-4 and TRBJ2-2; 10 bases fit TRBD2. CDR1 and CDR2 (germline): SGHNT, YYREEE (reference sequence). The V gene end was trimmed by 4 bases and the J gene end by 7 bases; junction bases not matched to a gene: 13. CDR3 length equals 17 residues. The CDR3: CASSPRGAGGLGGELFF. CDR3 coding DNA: TGTGCCAGCAGCCCCCGGGGAGCGGGGGGGCTTGGCGGGGAGCTGTTTTTT.

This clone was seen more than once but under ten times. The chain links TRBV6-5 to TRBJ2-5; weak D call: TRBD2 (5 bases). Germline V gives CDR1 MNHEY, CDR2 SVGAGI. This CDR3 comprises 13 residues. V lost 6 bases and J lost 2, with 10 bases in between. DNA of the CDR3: TGTGCCAGCAGGTTCGGGGTACAAGAGACCCAGTACTTC. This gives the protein CASRFGVQETQYF.

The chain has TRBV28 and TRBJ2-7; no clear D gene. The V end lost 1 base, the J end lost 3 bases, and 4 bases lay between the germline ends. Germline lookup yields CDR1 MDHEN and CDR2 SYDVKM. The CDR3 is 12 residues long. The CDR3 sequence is CASSLSGYEQYV. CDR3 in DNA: TGTGCCAGCAGTTTATCGGGCTACGAGCAGTACGTC.

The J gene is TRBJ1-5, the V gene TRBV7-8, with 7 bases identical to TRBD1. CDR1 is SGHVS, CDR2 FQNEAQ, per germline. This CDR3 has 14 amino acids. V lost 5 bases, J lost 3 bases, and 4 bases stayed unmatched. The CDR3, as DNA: TGTGCCAGCAGCCCCGGACAGGACAATCAGCCCCAGCATTTT. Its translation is CASSPGQDNQPQHF. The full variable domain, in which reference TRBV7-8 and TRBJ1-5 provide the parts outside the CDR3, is GAGVSQSPRYKVAKRGQDVALRCDPISGHVSLFWYQQALGQGPEFLTYFQNEAQLDKSGLPSDRFFAERPEGSVSTLKIQRTQQEDSAVYLCASSPGQDNQPQHFGDGTRLSIL.

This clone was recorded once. The CDR3 loop reads CASSPSPGELFF. The CDR3 DNA reads TGTGCCAGCTCACCCAGTCCTGGGGAGCTGTTTTTT. The genes are TRBV18 and TRBJ2-2; D not certain. Trimming shortened V by 3 bases and J by 8 bases, and 7 bases separated the two germline ends. The germline V gene encodes CDR1 KGHSH and CDR2 LQKENI. The CDR3 is made up of 12 amino acids.

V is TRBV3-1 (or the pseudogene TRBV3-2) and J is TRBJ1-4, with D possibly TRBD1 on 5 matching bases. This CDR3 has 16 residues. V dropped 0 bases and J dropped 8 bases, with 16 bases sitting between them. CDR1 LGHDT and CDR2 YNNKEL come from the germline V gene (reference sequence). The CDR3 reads CASSQEWGGGDEKLFF. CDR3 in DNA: TGTGCCAGCAGCCAAGAATGGGGGGGAGGGGACGAAAAACTGTTTTTT.

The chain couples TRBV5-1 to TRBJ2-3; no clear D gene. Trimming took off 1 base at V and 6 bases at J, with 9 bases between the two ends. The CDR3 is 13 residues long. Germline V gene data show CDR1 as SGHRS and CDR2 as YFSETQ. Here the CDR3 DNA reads TGCGCCAGCAGCTTGAGCCGGGTGGATACGCAGTATTTT. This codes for CASSLSRVDTQYF.

CDR3 sequence reads: CASSPKPGGNQPQHF. In DNA form, the CDR3 reads TGTGCCAGCAGCCCCAAGCCAGGGGGGAATCAGCCCCAGCATTTT. The chain employs TRBV3-1 (or the pseudogene TRBV3-2) and TRBJ1-5; 7 nucleotides agree with TRBD1. Germline V gives CDR1 LGHDT, CDR2 YNNKEL (reference sequence). Unmatched junction bases numbered 7, after V lost 4 bases and J lost 4 bases. This CDR3 is 15 amino acids long.

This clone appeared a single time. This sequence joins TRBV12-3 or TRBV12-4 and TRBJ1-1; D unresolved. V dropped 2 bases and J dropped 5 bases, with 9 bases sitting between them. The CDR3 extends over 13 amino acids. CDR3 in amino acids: CASSLQVWTEAFF. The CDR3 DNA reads TGTGCCAGCAGTTTACAGGTTTGGACTGAAGCTTTCTTT.

The CDR3 loop reads CASSLSRGLRYGYTF. For the CDR3, the DNA is TGTGCCAGCAGCTTATCCAGGGGGCTTCGGTATGGCTACACCTTC. The chain recombines TRBV7-2 with TRBJ1-2, with 8 bases lining up with TRBD1. With V trimmed by 2 bases and J by 5 bases, 7 bases remained unmatched. The CDR3 runs to 15 residues. The germline CDR1 and CDR2 sequences are SGHTA and FQGNSA.

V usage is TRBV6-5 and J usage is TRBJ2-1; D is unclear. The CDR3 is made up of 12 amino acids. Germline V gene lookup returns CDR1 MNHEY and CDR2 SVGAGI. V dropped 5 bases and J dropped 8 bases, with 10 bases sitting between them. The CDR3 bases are TGTGCCAGCAGTCCTTCTTTCGATGAGCAGTTCTTC. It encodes CASSPSFDEQFF.

CDR3 protein: CASSQDASGRPPISRDTQYF. As DNA, the CDR3 is TGTGCCAGCAGCCAAGATGCTAGCGGGCGGCCCCCCATCAGCCGAGATACGCAGTATTTT. This chain joins TRBV4-2 and TRBJ2-3, with TRBD2 matching over 8 bases. The CDR3 totals 20 residues. With V trimmed by 0 bases and J by 5 bases, 19 bases remained unmatched. The germline gives CDR1 LGHNA, CDR2 YNFKEQ.

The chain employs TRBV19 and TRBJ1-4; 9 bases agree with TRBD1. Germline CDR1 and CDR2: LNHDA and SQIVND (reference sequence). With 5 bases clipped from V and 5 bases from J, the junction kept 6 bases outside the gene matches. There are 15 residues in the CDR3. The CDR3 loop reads CASSLRQGENEKLFF. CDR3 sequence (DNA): TGTGCCAGTAGTCTTCGACAGGGGGAGAATGAAAAACTGTTTTTT.

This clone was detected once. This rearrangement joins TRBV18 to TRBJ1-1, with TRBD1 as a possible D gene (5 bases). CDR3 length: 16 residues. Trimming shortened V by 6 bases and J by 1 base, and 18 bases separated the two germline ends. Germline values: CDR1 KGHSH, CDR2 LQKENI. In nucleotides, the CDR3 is TGTGCCAGCTCCCAAGGAACAGGATCCTCGAACACTGAAGCTTTCTTT. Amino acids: CASSQGTGSSNTEAFF.

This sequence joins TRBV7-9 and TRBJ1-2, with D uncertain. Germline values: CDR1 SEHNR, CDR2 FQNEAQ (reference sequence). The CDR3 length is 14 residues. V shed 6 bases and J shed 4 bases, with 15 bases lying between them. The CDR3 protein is CASSTLRSPYGYTF. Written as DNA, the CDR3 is TGTGCCAGCAGTACCCTGCGCTCGCCCTATGGCTACACCTTC.

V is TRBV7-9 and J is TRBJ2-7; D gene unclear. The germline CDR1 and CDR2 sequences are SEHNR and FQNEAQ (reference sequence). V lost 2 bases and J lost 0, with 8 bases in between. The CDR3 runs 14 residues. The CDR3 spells CASSLLASSYEQYF. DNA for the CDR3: TGTGCCAGCAGCTTACTTGCGAGCTCCTACGAGCAGTACTTC.

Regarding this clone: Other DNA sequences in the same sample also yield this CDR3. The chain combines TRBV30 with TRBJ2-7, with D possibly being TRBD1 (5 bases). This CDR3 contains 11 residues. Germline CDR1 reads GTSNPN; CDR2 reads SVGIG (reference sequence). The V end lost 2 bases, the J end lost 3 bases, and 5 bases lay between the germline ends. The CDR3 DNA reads TGTGCCTGGAGTAGGGGCTACGAGCAGTACTTC. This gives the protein CAWSRGYEQYF.

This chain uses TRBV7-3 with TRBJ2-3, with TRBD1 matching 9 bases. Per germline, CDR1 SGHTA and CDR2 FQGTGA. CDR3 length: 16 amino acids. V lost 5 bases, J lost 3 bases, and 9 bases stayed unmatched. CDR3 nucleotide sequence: TGTGCCAGCAGCCCTCAGGGACAGGGACCAACAGATACGCAGTATTTT. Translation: CASSPQGQGPTDTQYF.

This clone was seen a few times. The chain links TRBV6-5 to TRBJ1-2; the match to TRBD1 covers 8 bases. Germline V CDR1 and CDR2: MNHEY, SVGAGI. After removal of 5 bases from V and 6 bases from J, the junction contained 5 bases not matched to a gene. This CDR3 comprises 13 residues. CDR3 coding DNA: TGTGCCAGCAGTAAAACAGGGGGAAATGGCTACACCTTC. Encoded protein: CASSKTGGNGYTF.

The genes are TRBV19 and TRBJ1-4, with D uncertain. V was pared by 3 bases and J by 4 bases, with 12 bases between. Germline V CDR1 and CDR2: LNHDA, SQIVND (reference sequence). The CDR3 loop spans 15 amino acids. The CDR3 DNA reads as TGTGCCAGTAGTATTTCCCCCGAGAATAATGAAAAACTGTTTTTT. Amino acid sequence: CASSISPENNEKLFF.

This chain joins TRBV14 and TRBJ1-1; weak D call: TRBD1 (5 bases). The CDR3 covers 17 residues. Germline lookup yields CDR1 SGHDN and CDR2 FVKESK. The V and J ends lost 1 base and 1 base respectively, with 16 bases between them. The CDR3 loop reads CASSQVGLGLRNTEAFF. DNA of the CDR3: TGTGCCAGCAGCCAAGTAGGATTGGGACTGAGGAACACTGAAGCTTTCTTT. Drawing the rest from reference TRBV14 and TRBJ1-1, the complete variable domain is EAGVTQFPSHSVIEKGQTVTLRCDPISGHDNLYWYRRVMGKEIKFLLHFVKESKQDESGMPNNRFLAERTGGTYSTLKVQPAELEDSGVYFCASSQVGLGLRNTEAFFGQGTRLTVV.

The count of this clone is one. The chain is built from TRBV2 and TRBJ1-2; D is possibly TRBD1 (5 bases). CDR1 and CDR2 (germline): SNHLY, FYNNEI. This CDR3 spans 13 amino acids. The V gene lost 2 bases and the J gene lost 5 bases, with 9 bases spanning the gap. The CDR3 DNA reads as TGTGCCAGCAGTGAACAGACAGATTATGGCTACACCTTC. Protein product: CASSEQTDYGYTF.